Listed below are T cell receptor beta chains from one sample, sequenced in a study of blood T cell repertoires in COVID-19. TCRdb's copy holds only in-frame clones and misses some; the assay was immunoSEQ multiplex PCR. Here the sample spans around 370,000 clones, 85% to 90% being singletons. The source material was peripheral blood. The receptors were gathered from a man younger than 35 with active or convalescent COVID-19. The conserved cysteine and the conserved F or W are not part of the CDR3 here.

ASSVGLAGGATPGTGELF TRBJ2-2 TRBV9
ASSLDSGRVYNEQF TRBJ2-1 TRBV7-8
ASSYGSGYEQY TRBJ2-7 TRBV6-5
ASSIMWGSEAF TRBJ1-1 TRBV19
ASSLTKLPSSYNEQF TRBJ2-1 TRBV5-6
ASSQATAGGSYEQY TRBJ2-7 TRBV4-3
ATSRAGEYYNEQF TRBJ2-1 TRBV15
ASSQAGGTGELF TRBJ2-2 TRBV3-1/TRBV3-2
ASAPPQGTYEQY TRBJ2-7 TRBV11-1
ASSWSWGIGQGIETQY TRBJ2-5 TRBV28
AWSHYGYT TRBJ1-2 TRBV30
ASRTDRAGNQPQH TRBJ1-5 TRBV9
ASSPVGAYEQY TRBJ2-7 TRBV27
ATSRDWGGRETQY TRBJ2-5 TRBV15
ASSPGTDSYGYT TRBJ1-2 TRBV7-9
ASSLGTAQGYT TRBJ1-2 TRBV5-6
ASSLMASGSSYNEQF TRBJ2-1 TRBV7-3
ASSVTSGDGYT TRBJ1-2 TRBV7-9
ASSQESSPRGYT TRBJ1-2 TRBV3-1/TRBV3-2
ASSPGQVSNQPQH TRBJ1-5 TRBV28
ASSQKKSSGNTIY TRBJ1-3 TRBV4-2
ASSDAGGGQNEQF TRBJ2-1 TRBV6-4
ASRKGGYLADTQY TRBJ2-3 TRBV28
ASSFAGDYEQY TRBJ2-7 TRBV7-9
ATSDLGGLATLNEQF TRBJ2-1 TRBV24-1
ASSFSGYTGELF TRBJ2-2 TRBV7-6
ASSHGGSSNQPQH TRBJ1-5 TRBV3-1/TRBV3-2
AISTLSRDKNSPLH TRBJ1-6 TRBV10-3
ASSSFSYNEQF TRBJ2-1 TRBV11-2
ASSPTRDRSSYEQY TRBJ2-7 TRBV27
ASSQDTQGTEQY TRBJ2-7 TRBV4-3
ASSDDRPNEKLF TRBJ1-4 TRBV9
ASSGGGNIQY TRBJ2-4 TRBV28
ASSPGGAAWQPQH TRBJ1-5 TRBV18
ASSSGVGGYT TRBJ1-2 TRBV28
ASRETGNYGYT TRBJ1-2 TRBV4-1
ASSPGTGAPGGYGYT TRBJ1-2 TRBV5-4
ASSLGRYTEAF TRBJ1-1 TRBV11-3
ASSPWEDYEQY TRBJ2-7 TRBV12-3/TRBV12-4
ASSLASPLAGRTDTQY TRBJ2-3 TRBV7-6
ASSKGTGAYEQY TRBJ2-7 TRBV10-2
ASSTRGKLF TRBJ1-4 TRBV28
ASSQNPWTGSSEQY TRBJ2-7 TRBV4-3
ASCLGLTGSGETQY TRBJ2-5 TRBV28
ASRVTGGSEKLF TRBJ1-4 TRBV19
ASSLTTDSYEQY TRBJ2-7 TRBV4-1
ASSRQDNYEQY TRBJ2-7 TRBV5-1
ASSYPGGTGQF TRBJ2-1 TRBV6-5
SVERQDTYEQY TRBJ2-7 TRBV29-1
ASSIMVQATLDTQY TRBJ2-3 TRBV19
ASSYGTSGSDEQY TRBJ2-7 TRBV6-2/TRBV6-3
ASSYSPAAPGNEQF TRBJ2-1 TRBV6-5
ASSDSSNDEQF TRBJ2-1 TRBV6-4